This T cell receptor beta chain was observed in a study of technical replicates of blood from several donors. CDR3 length: 15 residues. Germline V CDR1 and CDR2: MNHNY, SVGAGI (reference sequence). With 6 bases clipped from V and 3 bases from J, the junction kept 6 bases outside the gene matches. Sequencing used immunoSEQ multiplex PCR; TCRdb keeps in-frame clones, though not all of them. Of 60,000 to 80,000 clones listed, nearly 90% are singletons. The sample comprised PBMCs. This sequence was found in a human donor in good health. Some clones in this sample may be carry-over from other donors' samples. This rearrangement joins TRBV6-6 to TRBJ2-5; TRBD2 matches at 11 bases. CDR3 amino acids: CASSRPGLAEETQYF. Here the CDR3 DNA reads TGTGCCAGCAGCCGCCCGGGACTAGCGGAAGAGACCCAGTACTTC.